These 13 T cell receptor beta chains were all obtained from the same sample, sequenced in a study of blood T cells in healthy people across ages. Using a J-beta primer mix together with a sample-barcoded 5' primer, a second PCR was run for roughly 7 to 11 cycles. TCRdb reprocessed the 5' RACE reads with MiXCR, giving one entry per CDR3 protein. The sample shows about 650,000 distinct CDR3 sequences, roughly half of them seen only once. The sample taken for sequencing was blood. These receptors were taken from a woman older than 75 in good health.

The gene calls are TRBV9 and TRBJ2-1, with 8 bases fitting TRBD2. The CDR3 covers 15 residues. Trimming at V came to 4 bases and at J to 10 bases, leaving 13 bases not matched to a gene. Germline loops: CDR1 SGDLS, CDR2 YYNGEE. The CDR3 region is CASSQEGTRASEQFF. Here the CDR3 DNA reads TGTGCCAGCAGCCAGGAAGGGACTAGGGCCTCGGAGCAGTTCTTC.

V usage is TRBV6-2 or TRBV6-3 and J usage is TRBJ2-1, with D possibly being TRBD1 (5 bases). Germline CDR1 is MNHEY and CDR2 is SVGEGT. The CDR3 runs 14 residues. V was pared by 6 bases and J by 4 bases, with 13 bases between. Here the CDR3 DNA reads TGTGCCAGCAGAGGACAAAGCAGGTACAATGAGCAGTTCTTC. Its translation: CASRGQSRYNEQFF.

The rearrangement links TRBV29-1 to TRBJ1-1; D might be TRBD1 (5 bases). Trimming shortened V by 4 bases and J by 2 bases, and 20 bases separated the two germline ends. In germline, CDR1 is SQVTM, CDR2 ANQGSEA. The CDR3 length is 16 residues. The CDR3: CSVVWGETALNTEAFF. The CDR3 DNA follows: TGCAGCGTTGTATGGGGGGAGACAGCCTTAAACACTGAAGCTTTCTTT.

The CDR3, as DNA: TGTGCCATCAGTGACACTACAGACGAGCAGTACTTC. Translating gives CAISDTTDEQYF. The chain uses TRBV10-3 and TRBJ2-5; the D is unclear. Gene TRBJ2-7 matches the end of the DNA better, so the J call may be wrong. The CDR3 loop spans 12 amino acids. CDR1 is ENHRY and CDR2 is SYGVKD in the germline V gene.

The gene calls are TRBV4-1 and TRBJ2-1, with 10 bases matching TRBD2. The V gene end was trimmed by 4 bases and the J gene end by 3 bases; junction bases not matched to a gene: 9. Germline V gives CDR1 MGHRA, CDR2 YSYEKL. CDR3 length: 17 residues. The CDR3 nucleotides are TGCGCCAGCAGCCCCGCGCGTGAGCGGGGGGGCTACAATGAGCAGTTCTTC. Amino acid sequence: CASSPARERGGYNEQFF.

The CDR3 protein is CSARDPTSGGTGELFF. The CDR3 DNA sequence: TGCAGTGCTAGAGATCCGACTAGCGGGGGCACCGGGGAGCTGTTTTTT. The rearrangement links TRBV20-1 to TRBJ2-2, with 12 positions matching TRBD2. Germline CDR1 DFQATT, CDR2 SNEGSKA (reference sequence). The CDR3 runs to 16 residues. With 0 bases clipped from V and 4 bases from J, the junction kept 3 bases outside the gene matches.

This clonotype was detected only a few times. V is TRBV2 and J is TRBJ2-3; D perhaps matches TRBD2 (5 bases). CDR3 length: 17 residues. Germline V gives CDR1 SNHLY, CDR2 FYNNEI. V was trimmed by 4 bases and J by 1 base, leaving 18 bases between them. The CDR3 region is CASSVERPSLGTDTQYF. DNA for the CDR3: TGTGCCAGCAGTGTTGAGCGGCCCTCCTTGGGCACAGATACGCAGTATTTT.

The chain combines TRBV29-1 with TRBJ1-4, with 11 bases identical to TRBD1. The trim removed 7 bases at V and 7 bases at J, leaving 17 bases unmatched. The CDR3 is 17 residues long. Germline V CDR1 and CDR2: SQVTM, ANQGSEA. The CDR3 DNA follows: TGCAGCGCCCAGATGGGGGACAGGGGGTTAATCGGTGAAAAACTGTTTTTT. It specifies CSAQMGDRGLIGEKLFF.

There are many counts of this clonotype. The chain carries TRBV9 and TRBJ2-7; 8 bases are shared with TRBD1. The CDR3 is made up of 14 amino acids. V lost 0 bases, J lost 3 bases, and 2 bases stayed unmatched. Germline loops: CDR1 SGDLS, CDR2 YYNGEE. The CDR3 DNA reads TGTGCCAGCAGCGTAGAAGGGACAGGCTACGAGCAGTACTTC. It yields the protein CASSVEGTGYEQYF.

The chain is built from TRBV20-1 and TRBJ2-7; 11 bases line up with TRBD2. This CDR3 contains 14 residues. The germline V gene has CDR1 DFQATT and CDR2 SNEGSKA (reference sequence). The V segment lost 6 bases and the J segment 2 bases; nucleotides outside the gene matches: 6. CDR3: CSADSGRATYEQYF. DNA for the CDR3: TGCAGTGCGGATAGCGGGAGGGCTACCTACGAGCAGTACTTC.

Turning to this clonotype: One junction end does not reproduce the germline sequence, and a read error may be involved. The chain has TRBV7-3 and TRBJ2-1; possibly TRBD1 for D (5 bases). This CDR3 region has 15 residues. Germline V gene lookup returns CDR1 SGHTA and CDR2 FQGTGA. CDR3 in amino acids: CACSLTFGSQGPQFF. The CDR3 nucleotides are TGTGCCTGCAGCTTAACGTTTGGCTCCCAGGGTCCCCAGTTCTTC.

The V call is TRBV7-2, the J call TRBJ2-2; maybe TRBD2 (5 bases). The CDR3 consists of 16 residues. The V gene lost 4 bases and the J gene lost 12 bases, with 24 bases spanning the gap. The germline V gene has CDR1 SGHTA and CDR2 FQGNSA. In nucleotides, the CDR3 is TGTGCCAGCAGCTCTTATCCCTGGGTGACCCCGGGGAAGCTGTTTTTT. Translation: CASSSYPWVTPGKLFF.

V usage is TRBV20-1 and J usage is TRBJ2-3; D might be TRBD2 (6 bases). The CDR3 has 15 amino acids. Deletions cut 6 bases from V and 1 base from J, with 17 bases between. Germline values: CDR1 DFQATT, CDR2 SNEGSKA (reference sequence). CDR3 loop: CSASRREVGTDTQYF. The CDR3 nucleotides are TGCAGTGCGTCCCGGAGGGAGGTCGGCACAGATACGCAGTATTTT.